A single sample is the source of the 4 T cell receptor beta chains below, sequenced in a study of T-cell reconstitution after alpha-beta-depleted transplantation in children. Using unique molecular identifiers, the investigators prepared the TCRbeta library. TCRdb analysed the PCR reads with MiXCR anew, one entry per CDR3 protein. In the table there are 440,000 or so distinct CDR3 sequences, over 40% of which are singletons. The sample consisted of PBMCs, taken before TCRalphabeta/CD19-depleted stem cell transplant. The receptor source for this set is a girl aged 2 to 10 with aplastic anemia, due to receive a stem cell transplant.

This clonotype was detected only a few times. The chain has TRBV6-1 and TRBJ2-3; 7 bases line up with TRBD1. Germline V CDR1 and CDR2: MNHNS, SASEGT. The CDR3 runs 18 residues. After removal of 3 bases from V and 8 bases from J, the junction contained 20 bases not matched to a gene. The CDR3 sequence is CASSDGIGTAIPLLTQYF. The CDR3, as DNA: TGTGCCAGCAGTGACGGGATTGGGACAGCGATACCACTGCTTACGCAGTATTTT.

This clonotype was picked up a small number of times. V and J are TRBV20-1 and TRBJ1-2; TRBD1 is a possible D gene (5 bases). Trimming shortened V by 7 bases and J by 2 bases, and 14 bases separated the two germline ends. Looked up from germline, CDR1 is DFQATT and CDR2 is SNEGSKA (reference sequence). The length of the CDR3 is 13 residues. CDR3 region: CSVSGRGNYGYTF. The CDR3 DNA sequence: TGCAGTGTCTCGGGAAGGGGCAACTATGGCTACACCTTC.

This clonotype was observed a few times. The chain links TRBV6-2 or TRBV6-3 to TRBJ2-1, with 9 nucleotides matching TRBD2. CDR1 and CDR2 from the germline V gene are MNHEY and SVGEGT. The V gene end was trimmed by 6 bases and the J gene end by 1 base; junction bases not matched to a gene: 22. The CDR3 is 21 residues long. CDR3 bases: TGTGCCAGCAGCCTTTCTGGAGGGGTCCTAGTAGCGGGAGCGTCCTACAATGAGCAGTTCTTC. It codes for CASSLSGGVLVAGASYNEQFF.

The J gene is TRBJ2-7, the V gene TRBV11-2, with 11 bases matching TRBD2. This CDR3 contains 15 residues. V gave up 4 bases and J gave up 5 bases; unmatched junction bases: 7. Germline CDR1 is SGHAT and CDR2 is FQNNGV. CDR3 bases: TGTGCCAGCAGCTACACGATAGCGGGAGGGCACGAGCAGTACTTC. Protein: CASSYTIAGGHEQYF.